Listed here is a single T cell receptor beta chain. Antigen specificity is unknown. It was with unique molecular identifiers that the TCRbeta library was prepared. TCRdb re-called the PCR reads through MiXCR, storing one row per CDR3 protein. Here the sample spans roughly 790,000 distinct CDR3 sequences, 16% being singletons. This entry is derived from a study of T-cell reconstitution after alpha-beta-depleted transplantation in children. Study-wide results and limits: From newly produced T cells came most of the T-cell counts and diversity one year after transplant. For some patients, TCRbeta diversity was high at day 60 because of recipient T cells and thymic progenitors that survived. Several hundred expanded graft clones reportedly supplied alpha-beta T cells about two months after transplant.

CDR1 and CDR2 from the germline V gene are SGHAT and FQNNGV. The CDR3 runs to 18 residues. V dropped 4 bases and J dropped 4 bases, with 26 bases sitting between them. The chain employs TRBV11-2 and TRBJ2-7; TRBD1 is a possible D gene (6 bases). Source: PBMCs, mostly from graft donor cells, taken 360 days after TCRalphabeta/CD19-depleted stem cell transplant. The receptor's source is a male patient under 18 who had a stem cell transplant for acute lymphoblastic leukemia, so the T cells may come from the graft donor. The CDR3 DNA sequence: TGTGCCAGCAGCTCCTTGGGGGACACCCTAAGGAAACGATACGAGCAGTACTTC. Its protein is CASSSLGDTLRKRYEQYF.